This T cell receptor (beta chain) was recovered during a study of T-cell memory formation after mild COVID-19. Study-wide background: The two donors had largely donor-specific TCR clusters. The study, taken as a whole, reports: For second-wave clones that peaked at day 37, SARS-CoV-2 specificity went unverified. Pre-infection memory contained some responding clones, which suggested that cross-reactive memory had joined.

This clonotype was seen at least ten times. Its target is not known. Constant-segment primers and 5'RACE yielded cDNA libraries for TCR alpha and TCR beta, each carrying sample barcodes and UMIs. TCRdb independently ran MiXCR on the 5' RACE reads; one entry per CDR3 protein. The sample carries 40,000 to 60,000 distinct CDR3 sequences, around 7.3% recorded once. What was sequenced was PBMCs or a T cell subset sorted from them (not recorded which). The TCR originated in a man between 18 and 35 years old who had mild COVID-19 (a few samples of this study predate the infection). Cell type and time point are not known.

CDR3 bases: TGTGCCAGCAGCTTACTCCGGACCGGGGAGCTGTTTTTT. Its protein product is CASSLLRTGELFF. The genes are TRBV7-8 and TRBJ2-2; D is ambiguous. The CDR3 extends over 13 amino acids. Germline V gene sequence: CDR1 SGHVS, CDR2 FQNEAQ. The V end was cut by 2 bases, the J end by 5 bases, with 6 bases between.